A single sample is the source of the 9 T cell receptor beta chains below, sequenced in a study of blood T cell repertoires in COVID-19. TCRdb's table, derived via immunoSEQ multiplex PCR, lists solely in-frame clones and lacks some. Among approximately 120,000 clones listed, 55% to 75% were seen once. Sequencing used peripheral blood. Source of these receptors: a woman aged 70-85 years with acute or convalescent COVID-19.

This chain connects TRBV7-2 to TRBJ2-7, with D possibly matching TRBD1 (6 bases). This CDR3 is built from 14 residues. Germline CDR1 and CDR2: SGHTA and FQGNSA. V lost 5 bases, J lost 4 bases, and 15 bases lay in between. In DNA form, the CDR3 reads TGTGCCAGCAGCCGGACGGGACAATTATACGAGCAGTACTTC. This sequence encodes CASSRTGQLYEQYF.

The chain has TRBV3-1 (or the pseudogene TRBV3-2) and TRBJ2-1; D possibly corresponds to TRBD2 (6 bases). V lost 1 base to trimming and J lost 7 bases, with 8 bases between them. This CDR3 has 13 amino acids. Germline CDR1 LGHDT, CDR2 YNNKEL (reference sequence). CDR3 nucleotide sequence: TGTGCCAGCAGCCAAGGGGGGGTGAATGAGCAGTTCTTC. It codes for CASSQGGVNEQFF.

The V call is TRBV19, the J call TRBJ2-1, with 8 bases identical to TRBD1. The CDR3 runs 15 residues. Germline V lookup: CDR1 LNHDA, CDR2 SQIVND (reference sequence). V shed 3 bases, J shed 4 bases, and the junction held 5 bases outside the gene matches. The CDR3: CASSIGQGSYNEQFF. CDR3 nucleotide sequence: TGTGCCAGTAGTATCGGACAGGGAAGTTACAATGAGCAGTTCTTC.

The rearrangement links TRBV4-1 to TRBJ1-2; D uncertain. The CDR3 is made up of 15 amino acids. Germline CDR1 is MGHRA and CDR2 is YSYEKL. The V end was cut by 4 bases, the J end by 0 bases, with 12 bases between. This CDR3 is CASSLRAQPNYGYTF. The CDR3 region has the DNA TGCGCCAGCAGCCTGAGGGCACAGCCTAACTATGGCTACACCTTC.

The V and J genes are TRBV6-2 or TRBV6-3 and TRBJ1-3; weak D call: TRBD1 (5 bases). Trimming pared 2 bases from V and 8 bases from J, leaving 7 bases between. There are 12 residues in the CDR3. CDR1 is MNHEY, CDR2 SVGEGT, per germline. The CDR3 region is CASSYGQHTIYF. The CDR3 nucleotides are TGTGCCAGCAGTTACGGACAACACACCATATATTTT.

This clone was detected only a few times. This chain connects TRBV29-1 to TRBJ2-2; possibly TRBD1 for D (5 bases). CDR1 is SQVTM, CDR2 ANQGSEA, per germline. V was clipped by 1 base and J by 6 bases, with 12 bases between them. The CDR3 is 14 residues long. The CDR3 DNA is TGCAGCGTTGAAGGGAAGGGGTTGGCCGGGGAGCTGTTTTTT. Residues: CSVEGKGLAGELFF.

The chain couples TRBV4-2 to TRBJ2-1, with a weak D call TRBD2 (6 bases). This CDR3 spans 16 amino acids. Germline V gene sequence: CDR1 LGHNA, CDR2 YNFKEQ. The germline V and J ends were trimmed by 3 bases and 6 bases, with 18 bases remaining between them. DNA of the CDR3: TGTGCCAGCAGCCATCAGGACGAGCGGGTCGGCAATGAGCAGTTCTTC. Its translation is CASSHQDERVGNEQFF.

This clone was seen a handful of times. J is TRBJ2-7 and V is TRBV5-1; 9 bases match TRBD2. The J segment lost 3 bases and the V segment lost 0 bases, leaving 4 bases of the junction unmatched. CDR1 is SGHRS, CDR2 YFSETQ, per germline. The CDR3 totals 15 residues. The CDR3 nucleotides are TGCGCCAGCAGCTTGGCTAGCGGGGTATACTACGAGCAGTACTTC. Its protein is CASSLASGVYYEQYF.

This clone has only a few counts. This sequence joins TRBV11-2 and TRBJ2-5; weak D call: TRBD2 (6 bases). From germline, CDR1 is SGHAT and CDR2 FQNNGV. The CDR3 has 16 residues. Trimming took 5 bases from V and 5 from J, leaving 21 bases between them. CDR3 coding DNA: TGTGCCAGCAGCCCCCATGTAGGGACTTACACTGAGACCCAGTACTTC. As protein: CASSPHVGTYTETQYF.